The 13 T cell receptor beta chains below all came from one sample that was sequenced in a study of blood T cell repertoires in COVID-19. The method was immunoSEQ multiplex PCR; TCRdb's version includes in-frame clones alone and lacks a portion of them. The repertoire has around 280,000 clones, about 90% of them found once; the top ten carry over 2%. Sample: peripheral blood. These receptors originate from a woman in her 50s who had recovered from COVID-19.

This clone was seen a handful of times. One end of the junction does not line up with germline, which may come from a read error. The chain has TRBV30 and TRBJ1-2; 9 bases match TRBD1. The CDR3 has 12 residues. Germline V CDR1 and CDR2: GTSNPN, SVGIG (reference sequence). CDR3 nucleotide sequence: TGTGCCTGGGATTTACCGGACAGGGGAAGTTCCTTC. Its translation is CAWDLPDRGSSF.

The V call is TRBV5-1, the J call TRBJ1-5, with D tentatively TRBD1 (5 bases). CDR1 SGHRS and CDR2 YFSETQ come from the germline V gene. The ends were cut back, 4 bases at V and 0 bases at J, with 14 bases in the middle. The CDR3 consists of 16 residues. The CDR3 bases are TGCGCCAGCAGCCCTAGACAGACTTATAGCAATCAGCCCCAGCATTTT. Amino acids: CASSPRQTYSNQPQHF.

The chain is built from TRBV10-1 and TRBJ1-5; no clear D. Germline CDR1 and CDR2: WNHNN and SYGVQD (reference sequence). The CDR3 runs to 16 residues. The V and J ends lost 5 bases and 2 bases respectively, with 16 bases between them. CDR3 nucleotide sequence: TGCGCCAGCAGTCCCCGCGGCGGGGTTCGCAATCAGCCCCAGCATTTT. Protein: CASSPRGGVRNQPQHF.

The gene calls are TRBV18 and TRBJ1-1; 10 positions agree with TRBD1. Germline V CDR1 and CDR2: KGHSH, LQKENI. V lost 2 bases, J lost 0 bases, and 3 bases stayed unmatched. The CDR3 runs 16 residues. CDR3 sequence: CASSPRQGAMNTEAFF. The DNA of the CDR3 is TGTGCCAGCTCACCAAGACAGGGGGCGATGAACACTGAAGCTTTCTTT.

This clone was picked up a small number of times. The J gene is TRBJ1-4, the V gene TRBV6-6, with D possibly matching TRBD1 (5 bases). V was clipped by 9 bases and J by 7 bases, with 12 bases between them. The germline V gene encodes CDR1 MNHNY and CDR2 SVGAGI (reference sequence). The CDR3 is 12 residues long. The CDR3 nucleotides read TGTGCCAGTAACAGGCCTGGTGAAAAACTGTTTTTT. Translated, it gives CASNRPGEKLFF.

The chain carries TRBV7-2 and TRBJ2-4, with a weak D call TRBD2 (5 bases). CDR3 length equals 16 residues. Trimming took off 1 base at V and 1 base at J, with 11 bases between the two ends. Looked up from germline, CDR1 is SGHTA and CDR2 is FQGNSA. Written as DNA, the CDR3 is TGTGCCAGCAGCTTAGGCTCTGGCGGGGCCAAAAACATTCAGTACTTC. Residues: CASSLGSGGAKNIQYF. Full variable domain (missing parts from reference TRBV7-2 and TRBJ2-4): GAGVSQSPSNKVTEKGKDVELRCDPISGHTALYWYRQSLGQGLEFLIYFQGNSAPDKSGLPSDRFSAERTGGSVSTLTIQRTQQEDSAVYLCASSLGSGGAKNIQYFGAGTRLSVL.

The chain joins TRBV7-2 to TRBJ1-1, with D possibly matching TRBD1 (6 bases). Germline lookup yields CDR1 SGHTA and CDR2 FQGNSA. The CDR3 is 13 residues long. The ends were cut back, 11 bases at V and 11 bases at J, with 24 bases in the middle. The CDR3 reads CAAHWAAGAKAFF. The CDR3 nucleotides are TGTGCCGCCCATTGGGCAGCGGGGGCAAAGGCTTTCTTT.

The J gene is TRBJ1-3, the V gene TRBV9, with D hard to call. The CDR3 runs 17 residues. V was pared by 0 bases and J by 0 bases, with 13 bases between. Germline CDR1 is SGDLS and CDR2 is YYNGEE. CDR3: CASSVGSTRLSGNTIYF. DNA for the CDR3: TGTGCCAGCAGCGTAGGAAGCACCCGCCTCTCTGGAAACACCATATATTTT.

Only one count was recorded for this clone. V and J are TRBV5-1 and TRBJ2-2; maybe TRBD2 (5 bases). The CDR3 has 15 amino acids. Looked up from germline, CDR1 is SGHRS and CDR2 is YFSETQ. The V end was cut by 4 bases, the J end by 5 bases, with 15 bases between. CDR3 sequence: CASSEHGNPTGELFF. The CDR3 DNA reads TGCGCCAGCAGCGAACACGGGAATCCGACCGGGGAGCTGTTTTTT.

The chain is built from TRBV28 and TRBJ2-7, with 8 bases lining up with TRBD2. The CDR3 covers 13 residues. Germline CDR1 reads MDHEN; CDR2 reads SYDVKM. V lost 7 bases and J lost 4; bases outside the gene matches: 6. In DNA, the CDR3 is TGTGCCAGCATGCCGGGAGGGCCTTACGAGCAGTACTTC. Translation gives CASMPGGPYEQYF.

The chain uses TRBV10-3 and TRBJ1-5, with D tentatively TRBD1 (5 bases). Germline lookup yields CDR1 ENHRY and CDR2 SYGVKD. The V gene lost 8 bases and the J gene lost 2 bases, with 16 bases spanning the gap. This CDR3 contains 15 residues. CDR3 sequence reads: CAIGGGGMGNQPQHF. CDR3 sequence (DNA): TGTGCCATCGGTGGGGGGGGGATGGGCAATCAGCCCCAGCATTTT.

This chain links TRBV3-1 (or the pseudogene TRBV3-2) with TRBJ1-2; 9 bases align to TRBD1. Trimming removed 6 bases from V and 0 bases from J; junction bases left unmatched: 5. The germline gives CDR1 LGHDT, CDR2 YNNKEL (reference sequence). CDR3 length: 15 residues. In nucleotides, the CDR3 is TGTGCCAGCAGGAGGACAGGGGCCCCTAACTATGGCTACACCTTC. Residues: CASRRTGAPNYGYTF.

The V call is TRBV5-4, the J call TRBJ2-7, with a tentative D call TRBD2 (7 bases). V was pared by 2 bases and J by 3 bases, with 15 bases between. Germline assignment: CDR1 SGHNT and CDR2 YYREEE (reference sequence). The CDR3 contains 15 residues. In DNA, the CDR3 is TGTGCCAGCAGCTTCGGCGGGGGCAGGGACTACGAGCAGTACTTC. It is translated as CASSFGGGRDYEQYF.